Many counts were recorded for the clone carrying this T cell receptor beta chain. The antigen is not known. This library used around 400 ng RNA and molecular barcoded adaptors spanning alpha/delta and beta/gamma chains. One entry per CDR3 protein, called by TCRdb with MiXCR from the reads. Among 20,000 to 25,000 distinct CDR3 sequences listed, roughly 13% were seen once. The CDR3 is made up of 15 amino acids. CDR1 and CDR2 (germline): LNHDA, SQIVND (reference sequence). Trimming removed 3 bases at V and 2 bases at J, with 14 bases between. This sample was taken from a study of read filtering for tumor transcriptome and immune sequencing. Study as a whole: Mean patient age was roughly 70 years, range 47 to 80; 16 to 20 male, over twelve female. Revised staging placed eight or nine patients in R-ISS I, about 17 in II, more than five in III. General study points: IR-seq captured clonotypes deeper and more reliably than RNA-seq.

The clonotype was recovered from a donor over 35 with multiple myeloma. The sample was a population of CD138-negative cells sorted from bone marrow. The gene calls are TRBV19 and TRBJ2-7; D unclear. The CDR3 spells CASSIQPSNAYEQYF. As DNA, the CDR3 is TGTGCCAGTAGTATTCAACCCTCGAACGCCTACGAGCAGTACTTC.